Shown below are 14 T cell receptor beta chains from a single sample sequenced in a study of shared clonotypes between healthy human individuals. It was CD45RO-negative cells, positively selected for CCR7, that made up naive CD8 cells, with terminally differentiated effector memory CD45RA+ cells excluded. Assay: immunoSEQ multiplex PCR; the TCRdb copy retains only in-frame clones and omits some. The sample holds 630,000 or so clones, roughly 98% seen once. The specimen was naive CD8+ T cells sorted from blood. These receptor sequences come from a man aged 30-40 years in good health.

This sequence joins TRBV5-6 and TRBJ2-7; 9 bases map to TRBD2. Looked up from germline, CDR1 is SGHDT and CDR2 is YYEEEE. V gave up 5 bases and J gave up 7 bases; unmatched junction bases: 13. The CDR3 has 15 residues. The CDR3 DNA follows: TGTGCCAGCAGAAGCAGGATTAGCGGGAGAAGGGAGCAGTACTTC. Its translation is CASRSRISGRREQYF.

The chain links TRBV12-2 to TRBJ2-7; TRBD1, as called in the table, went unchecked against the DNA. TRBV12-2 is tagged as a pseudogene. The CDR3 extends over 13 amino acids. The CDR3 nucleotides are TGTGCAAGTCGACATAGACAGAACTACGAGCAGTACTTC. The encoded protein is CASRHRQNYEQYF.

This sequence joins TRBV6-4 and TRBJ2-1; 10 nucleotides match TRBD2. The V gene's germline CDR1 is MRHNA and CDR2 SNTAGT. Trimming cost V 3 bases and J 5 bases; bases outside gene matches: 7. CDR3 length: 16 residues. The CDR3 sequence is CASSEWASGSDNEQFF. CDR3 DNA: TGTGCCAGCAGTGAATGGGCTAGCGGGAGCGACAATGAGCAGTTCTTC.

The chain couples TRBV4-1 to TRBJ2-3; perhaps TRBD2 as D (5 bases). V dropped 4 bases and J dropped 5 bases, with 13 bases sitting between them. The CDR3 extends over 14 amino acids. In germline, CDR1 is MGHRA, CDR2 YSYEKL. In nucleotides, the CDR3 is TGCGCCAGCAGCCCCCCGATAGCGCTAGATACGCAGTATTTT. The encoded protein is CASSPPIALDTQYF.

This chain uses TRBV18 with TRBJ1-1; D unclear. Germline CDR1 and CDR2: KGHSH and LQKENI. V was shortened by 4 bases and J by 1 base, with 4 bases between the two germline ends. This CDR3 spans 12 amino acids. CDR3 region: CASSQTNTEAFF. The CDR3 bases are TGTGCCAGCTCACAGACGAACACTGAAGCTTTCTTT.

The rearrangement joins TRBV4-3 to TRBJ1-4, with no clear D. The germline gives CDR1 LGHNA, CDR2 YSLEER. There are 15 residues in the CDR3. Trimming removed 0 bases at V and 8 bases at J, with 13 bases between. The CDR3 loop reads CASSQDRAGGEKLFF. In DNA, the CDR3 is TGCGCCAGCAGCCAAGATCGGGCAGGTGGAGAAAAACTGTTTTTT.

The V and J genes are TRBV29-1 and TRBJ2-5; maybe TRBD2 (6 bases). V lost 0 bases, J lost 2 bases, and 10 bases lay in between. CDR3 size: 14 residues. Germline V gene sequence: CDR1 SQVTM, CDR2 ANQGSEA. DNA of the CDR3: TGCAGCGTTGAAGACGGGAGCCCTCAAGAGACCCAGTACTTC. Its translation is CSVEDGSPQETQYF.

The genes are TRBV2 and TRBJ2-7; 7 bases match TRBD1. Germline assignment: CDR1 SNHLY and CDR2 FYNNEI. V dropped 3 bases and J dropped 0; count of bases not matched to a gene: 20. CDR3 length: 20 residues. In nucleotides, the CDR3 is TGTGCCAGCAGTGATTATCTTGGGACAGAAAAGGAAACTAGCTCCTACGAGCAGTACTTC. Protein product: CASSDYLGTEKETSSYEQYF.

Written as DNA, the CDR3 is TGTGCCAGCAGCAGACAGGGTGCCACTGAAGCTTTCTTT. It codes for CASSRQGATEAFF. The chain joins TRBV2 to TRBJ1-1, with 7 bases matching TRBD1. V gave up 6 bases and J gave up 4 bases; unmatched junction bases: 5. The CDR3 extends over 13 amino acids. In germline, CDR1 is SNHLY, CDR2 FYNNEI.

The CDR3: CASSLLVQETQYF. As DNA, the CDR3 is TGTGCCAGCAGTTTACTAGTGCAAGAGACCCAGTACTTC. The chain has TRBV28 and TRBJ2-5; no firm D call. With 2 bases removed from V and 2 bases from J, the gap between germline ends came to 6 bases. This CDR3 contains 13 residues. Germline V gene lookup returns CDR1 MDHEN and CDR2 SYDVKM.

The gene calls are TRBV7-9 and TRBJ1-1; TRBD1 is a possible D gene (6 bases). Per the germline V gene, CDR1 is SEHNR and CDR2 is FQNEAQ (reference sequence). Trimming took 5 bases from V and 8 from J, leaving 18 bases between them. The CDR3 has 14 residues. CDR3 residues: CASSPSAGVTEAFF. The CDR3 coding sequence is TGTGCCAGCAGCCCCTCGGCAGGGGTAACAGAAGCTTTCTTT. Filled out from reference TRBV7-9 and TRBJ1-1, the complete variable domain reads DTGVSQNPRHKITKRGQNVTFRCDPISEHNRLYWYRQTLGQGPEFLTYFQNEAQLEKSRLLSDRFSAERPKGSFSTLEIQRTEQGDSAMYLCASSPSAGVTEAFFGQGTRLTVV.

This chain connects TRBV5-1 to TRBJ2-1; TRBD1 agrees at 8 bases. Germline trimming cut 8 bases from V and 6 bases from J; bases unmatched to any gene: 10. CDR3 length: 14 amino acids. Germline values: CDR1 SGHRS, CDR2 YFSETQ. The CDR3 protein is CASTPGTGLNEQFF. In DNA, the CDR3 is TGCGCCAGTACCCCCGGGACAGGTCTCAATGAGCAGTTCTTC.

The chain uses TRBV4-3 and TRBJ2-7; D is undetermined. Looked up from germline, CDR1 is LGHNA and CDR2 is YSLEER. The germline V and J ends were trimmed by 5 bases and 1 base, with 9 bases remaining between them. The CDR3 is 13 amino acids. The CDR3: CASSFRLSYEQYF. The CDR3 nucleotides read TGCGCCAGCAGCTTTCGTTTATCCTACGAGCAGTACTTC.

This chain uses TRBV11-3 with TRBJ2-1, with 14 bases matching TRBD2. The V segment lost 6 bases and the J segment 5 bases; nucleotides outside the gene matches: 12. The germline V gene has CDR1 SGHNT and CDR2 YENEEA. This CDR3 region has 18 residues. The CDR3 reads CASSSKRLAGGENNEQFF. The CDR3 bases are TGTGCCAGCAGTTCTAAACGACTAGCGGGAGGGGAAAACAATGAGCAGTTCTTC.